The T cell receptor beta chain under discussion was sequenced for a study of T-cell memory formation after mild COVID-19. This clonotype was seen more than once but under ten times. Constant-segment primers were used for 5'RACE, and the resulting TCR alpha and TCR beta cDNA libraries carried sample barcodes and UMIs. TCRdb re-derived calls from the 5' RACE reads in MiXCR, one entry per CDR3 protein. The sample consists of over 95,000 distinct CDR3 sequences, about a fifth of them appearing once. This TCR was sampled from a man younger than 35 who had mild COVID-19 (a few samples of this study predate the infection). Cell type and time point are not known. The specimen sequenced was PBMCs or a T cell subset sorted from them (not recorded which).

The CDR3 is CASGLVDTGFHNQPQHF. The CDR3 DNA follows: TGTGCTAGTGGTTTGGTCGACACAGGGTTTCATAATCAGCCCCAGCATTTT. The chain joins TRBV12-5 to TRBJ1-5; D might be TRBD1 (6 bases). The CDR3 contains 17 residues. V was trimmed by 0 bases and J by 4 bases, leaving 16 bases between them. CDR1 is LGHNT, CDR2 FRNRAP, per germline.